This T cell receptor beta chain was sequenced for a study of blood T cell repertoires in COVID-19. As for the study in general: Samples taken during acute and convalescent COVID-19 were collected in the United States, Italy and Spain.

The authors' processing: Scientists estimated how many nucleated cells there were by amplifying reference gene primers. Clones were read by immunoSEQ multiplex PCR, and TCRdb kept only the in-frame ones, dropping some. The DNA was the basis for D and trimming; V, J and clone size are from that table. This sample has 350,000 to 450,000 clones, with 80% to 90% found just once. Trimming took 5 bases from V and 0 from J; bases not matched to a gene: 13. From germline, CDR1 is MNHNY and CDR2 SVGAGI (reference sequence). This CDR3 comprises 19 residues. The sequenced sample was peripheral blood. The chain carries TRBV6-6 and TRBJ1-6, with 7 nucleotides matching TRBD1. This receptor was obtained from a middle-aged man with acute or convalescent COVID-19. Written as DNA, the CDR3 is TGTGCCAGCAGTCACCCCCCCGACAGGGACTTCTCCTATAATTCACCCCTCCACTTT. Translating it yields CASSHPPDRDFSYNSPLHF.